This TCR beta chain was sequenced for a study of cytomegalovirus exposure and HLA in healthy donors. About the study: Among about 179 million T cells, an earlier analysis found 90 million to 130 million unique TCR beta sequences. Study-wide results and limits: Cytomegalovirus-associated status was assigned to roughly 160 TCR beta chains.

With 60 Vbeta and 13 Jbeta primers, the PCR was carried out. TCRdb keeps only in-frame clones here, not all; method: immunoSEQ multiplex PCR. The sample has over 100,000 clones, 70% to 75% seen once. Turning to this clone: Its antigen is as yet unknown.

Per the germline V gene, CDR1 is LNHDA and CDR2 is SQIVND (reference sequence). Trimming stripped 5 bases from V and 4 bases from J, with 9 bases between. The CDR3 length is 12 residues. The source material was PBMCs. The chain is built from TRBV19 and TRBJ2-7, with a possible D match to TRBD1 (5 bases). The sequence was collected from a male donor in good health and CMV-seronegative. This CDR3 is CASSATGYEQYF. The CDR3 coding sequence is TGTGCCAGTAGTGCTACAGGTTACGAGCAGTACTTC.